This T cell receptor (beta chain) was sequenced in a study of cytomegalovirus exposure and HLA in healthy donors (TCRdb year 2017). About the investigation overall: An earlier analysis of approximately 640 of the donors reported 250 to 300 Gb of sequence data and more than 90 million unique TCR beta sequences from roughly 180 million T cells. About 300 gigabases of sequencing data and tens of millions of unique TCR sequences were included in an early release covering roughly 600 HLA-typed donors. The genetic ancestry cluster associated with self-reported Caucasian donors included roughly four fifths of the 398 genotyped donors. The aim of the study was to test whether cataloging public T cell receptors could identify signatures of past pathogen exposure. Using immunosequencing, the study profiled T cell repertoires from fewer than 850 subjects and related those repertoires to cytomegalovirus serostatus. Besides the first cohort of 666 subjects, a separate validation cohort made up of 120 different subjects was used. To predict cytomegalovirus infection status, the study combined high-throughput TCR immunosequencing, statistical association of individual TCRs with disease status, and machine learning. A later analysis re-analyzed previously published TCR beta repertoires from about 730 donors and added high-resolution HLA genotyping to study TCR occurrence patterns. In the later analysis, no new phenotypic data were used to find candidate immune exposures; instead, reliance was placed on TCR beta sequences and their occurrence across donors. To decide whether each TCR beta V gene segment behaved as functional or pseudogenic, an earlier analysis of fewer than 750 of the donors relied on high-throughput TCR beta sequencing. Donor age, sex, ethnicity and CMV serostatus were compiled together with the repertoire data. In a later genetic analysis, genome-wide SNP genotypes for about three fifths of the roughly 670 donors were used, and that subset was treated as a discovery cohort. All discovery cohort repertoires had been generated on a single sequencing platform. HLA typing covered class I and class II loci at four-digit resolution. The number of donors typed differed by locus, with roughly 620-630 for A, B, C, DRB1 and DQB1, 522 for DQA1, over 600 for DPA1, and roughly 450 for DPB1. Roughly 5 DR-DQ haplotypes were handled as single units for association and clustering, since linkage in the cohort was strong. Across about 370 genotyped donors of the cohort, an average of roughly 250,000 unique TCR beta nucleotide sequences per donor were sequenced, and around 19% of those sequences were non-productive. Paper-wide results and their limitations: HLA typing was unavailable for some donors at each locus, so association tests used only the typed subset. A later analysis found that HLA-associated TCR beta chains were more clonally expanded and had lower generation probabilities than equally common non-associated chains. Several of the top co-occurrence clusters appeared to be linked to parvovirus B19, influenza, CMV and Epstein-Barr virus, according to a later analysis. Presence/absence analyses assumed roughly uniform sequencing depth across donors, an assumption that may not hold. In the study, some 160 TCR beta chains were listed as associated with cytomegalovirus. According to a later genetic analysis, donors in an Asian-associated ancestry cluster had fewer N-insertions in productive TCRs than the roughly 660-donor mean. While some public TCRs were present in many individuals, most TCR sequences turned up only very rarely across donors. Specific HLA alleles were associated with 18,000 or so TCR beta sequences at a false discovery rate of 0.05 in a later analysis. A group of highly shared sequence variants was considered likely to be a technical artifact of the sequencing pipeline. The cohort was sequenced for TCR beta chains only, and without alpha or paired-chain data the features that could be detected were limited. Because counts were too low, roughly 16 rarely observed V segments, including chromosome 9 orphons, were excluded from the earlier analysis of fewer than 650 of the donors. In a later genetic analysis, a missense DCLRE1C variant was associated with V-gene and J-gene trimming of TCR beta chains, and the association was replicated in an independent cohort. According to a later analysis, most CMV-associated TCR beta chains appeared to be HLA-restricted, and the HLA associations seemed to be driven largely by CMV exposure. The authors suggested that the approach could potentially be extended to other disease states and immunological phenotypes. A further reported finding was that TCR beta sequences accurately predicted the HLA-A and HLA-B alleles for most subjects in the first cohort. Strong co-occurrence of HLA alleles, especially DR and DQ, made assigning TCR associations to individual alleles difficult. Three of the identified cytomegalovirus-associated TCR beta chains were confirmed in vitro to be specific for cytomegalovirus antigens. Some IMGT-functional V segments, including TRBV6-2 and TRBV6-3, could not be told apart with the 87-base-pair reads, so those segments were excluded. CMV serostatus was the only immune exposure information available for the cohort. The classifier was reported to diagnose cytomegalovirus status with high specificity and sensitivity in both the original cohort and the validation cohort. In a later analysis, TCR association rates were found to vary across HLA loci, with the most associated TCRs seen for DRB1 alleles and the fewest for HLA-C alleles. In an earlier analysis of approximately 590 of the donors, most TCR beta V segments were observed in productive rearrangements about 90% or about 30% of the time, broadly matching IMGT annotations. Linkage disequilibrium might explain the correlated functional status among segregating V segments, but an unknown experimental factor could not be ruled out.

A remark on this clone: Its antigen is still unknown. Base qualities were left out, and no much larger clone turns up one base away.

The cohort consisted of hundreds of healthy bone marrow donors. Cohort members were all nominally healthy when sampled, although unrecorded immune exposures were likely present. CMV serostatus was positive for about 290 and negative for about 50% of the roughly 700 cohort members, and was not recorded for this donor. A peripheral blood sample was collected from each donor, and TCR beta sequencing was performed on peripheral blood mononuclear cells. Genomic DNA was extracted from the blood cell samples with the Qiagen DNeasy Blood Extraction Kit. The library was built by means of the immunoSEQ multiplex PCR assay. The multiplex PCR relied on a mix of 60 forward primers for TCR Vbeta segments and 13 reverse primers for TCR Jbeta segments. A multiplex PCR assay on genomic DNA amplified the CDR3 region of rearranged TCR beta genes. On the Illumina HiSeq System, the amplified TCR beta libraries were sequenced as 87-base-pair reads. The authors' analysis ran thus. A later analysis tallied around 87 million unique TCR beta chains across the 700 or so repertoires, and around 9.9 million of those chains were shared by two or more donors. Raw reads were error-corrected and collapsed into unique sequences by a nearest-neighbor algorithm in which closely related sequences were merged to remove PCR and sequencing errors. Alignment of CDR3 sequences to IMGT reference sequences was used to assign V, D and J gene segments. For a sequence to be retained, at least a six-nucleotide match to both a V gene segment and a J gene segment was required. Rearrangements were classified as productive when the CDR3 lacked stop codons and remained in frame with V and J, and all other rearrangements were classified as non-productive. Following IMGT convention, CDR3 was defined as the stretch from the second conserved V-encoded cysteine to the conserved J-encoded phenylalanine. The earlier analysis of more than 450 of the donors excluded sequences that lacked an unambiguous match to a single V gene segment. An earlier analysis of fewer than 650 of the donors classified V segments as functional when productive rearrangements were above 56.7% and as segregating when the standard deviation between donors was above 5%. To diagnose cytomegalovirus status from the catalog of TCR beta chain sequences, a statistical classification framework was built. V and J gene assignment, in a later analysis, came from comparing TCR nucleotide sequences with IMGT/GENE-DB human TR gene sequences. The TCRdist pipeline was used in a later analysis to assign CDR3 sequences and most-parsimonious VDJ recombination scenarios. In a later analysis, each TCR beta chain was defined by its CDR3 amino acid sequence together with its V-gene family, and reads without a unique V-gene family were excluded. As a way to deal with suspected cross-contamination and a sequencing artifact, a later analysis dropped under 600 nucleotide sequences that were highly shared and had low generation probability. For each public chain, a later analysis derived a clonal expansion index from normalized ranks of inferred template counts within each repertoire. A later analysis computed generation probabilities with a VDJ recombination model fitted to out-of-frame rearrangements, and checked the results against IGoR. A later analysis scored TCR-TCR, TCR-HLA and TCR-CMV co-occurrence with hypergeometric tests, applying a repertoire-size bias correction to TCR pairs. In a later analysis, false discovery rates were estimated by permuting HLA or CMV assignments 20 times. In a later analysis, co-occurring TCRs were grouped using DBSCAN, and TCRdist sequence similarity was added for clustering within HLA-allele-positive subsets. Co-occurrence clustering excluded repertoires with fewer than 30,000 or more than 120,000 public chains, plus five with anomalous nucleotide sharing. This is the immuneACCESS table as TCRdb keeps it, with only in-frame sequences that have V and J called. A part of the clones is gone; compared with another copy, unresolved V genes explain less than half, and the rest is unexplained. The DNA gave D and trimming, while V, J and clone size come from that table. Present in this sample are roughly 130,000 clones, around 69% of which were seen just once. The ten largest clones capture roughly 2.7% of the sample.

CDR1 SGHTA and CDR2 FQGNSA were looked up in the germline V gene. Compared with germline, V lacks 1 base and J lacks 0 bases; bases without a gene match: 6. The CDR3 covers 18 residues, taking in both the cysteine and the phenylalanine. The sequence is cut down to CDR3 DNA, 54 bases in frame from base 1. The chain is assembled from TRBV7-2 and TRBJ1-2, and 12 junctional nucleotides match TRBD1. The sequenced sample was PBMCs. This receptor was obtained from a human donor in good health. The CDR3 protein: CASSLGGTGGLANYGYTF. The bases are TGTGCCAGCAGCTTAGGGGGGACAGGGGGCTTAGCTAACTATGGCTACACCTTC.